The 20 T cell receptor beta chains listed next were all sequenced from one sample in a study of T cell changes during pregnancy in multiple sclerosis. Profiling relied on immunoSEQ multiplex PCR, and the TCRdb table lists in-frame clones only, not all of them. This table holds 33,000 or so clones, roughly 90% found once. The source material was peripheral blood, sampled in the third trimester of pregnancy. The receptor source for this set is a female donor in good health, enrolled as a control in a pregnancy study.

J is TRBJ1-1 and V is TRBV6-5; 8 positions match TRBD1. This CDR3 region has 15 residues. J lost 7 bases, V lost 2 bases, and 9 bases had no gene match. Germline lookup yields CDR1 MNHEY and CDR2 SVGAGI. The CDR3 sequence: CASSYRAGGRGEAFF. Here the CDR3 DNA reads TGTGCCAGCAGTTACAGGGCAGGGGGCCGCGGTGAAGCTTTCTTT.

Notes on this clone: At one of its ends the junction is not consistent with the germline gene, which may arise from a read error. CDR3 protein: CASSLSGRSSYNEQFF. The CDR3 nucleotides are TGTGCTAGCAGCCTTAGCGGGAGAAGTTCCTACAATGAGCAGTTCTTC. The chain is built from TRBV7-7 and TRBJ2-1; 9 bases map to TRBD2. Germline-derived CDR1 and CDR2 are SSHAT and FNYEAQ (reference sequence). CDR3 length: 16 amino acids.

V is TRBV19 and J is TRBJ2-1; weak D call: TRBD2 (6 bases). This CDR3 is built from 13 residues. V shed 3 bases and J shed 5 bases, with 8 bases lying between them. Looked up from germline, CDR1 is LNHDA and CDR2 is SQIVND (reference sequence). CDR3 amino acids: CASSIWGDNEQFF. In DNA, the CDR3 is TGTGCCAGTAGTATCTGGGGGGACAATGAGCAGTTCTTC.

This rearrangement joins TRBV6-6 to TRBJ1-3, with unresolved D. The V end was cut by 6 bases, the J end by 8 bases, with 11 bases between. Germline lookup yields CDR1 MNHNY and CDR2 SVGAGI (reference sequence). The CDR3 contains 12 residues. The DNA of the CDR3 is TGTGCCAGCAGAAGCCGAGGAGACACCATATATTTT. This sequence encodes CASRSRGDTIYF.

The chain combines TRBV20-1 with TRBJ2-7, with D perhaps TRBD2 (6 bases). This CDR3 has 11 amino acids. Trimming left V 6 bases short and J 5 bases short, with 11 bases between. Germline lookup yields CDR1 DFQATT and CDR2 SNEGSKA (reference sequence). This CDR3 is CSASWGDEQYF. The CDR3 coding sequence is TGCAGTGCCAGCTGGGGGGACGAGCAGTACTTC.

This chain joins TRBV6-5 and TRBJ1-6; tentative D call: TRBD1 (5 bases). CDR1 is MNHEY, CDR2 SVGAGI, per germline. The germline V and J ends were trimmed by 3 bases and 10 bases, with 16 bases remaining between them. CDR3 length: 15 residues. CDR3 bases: TGTGCCAGCAGTTATAGTGACTCCAAGGGGTCACCCCTCCACTTT. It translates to CASSYSDSKGSPLHF.

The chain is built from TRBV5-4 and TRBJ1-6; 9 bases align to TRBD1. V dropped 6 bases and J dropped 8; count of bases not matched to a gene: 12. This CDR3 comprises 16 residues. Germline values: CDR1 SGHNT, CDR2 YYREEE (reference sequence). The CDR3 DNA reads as TGTGCCAGCACCACCCGGTCCCGGACAGGGGATTCACCCCTCCACTTT. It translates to CASTTRSRTGDSPLHF.

As DNA, the CDR3 is TGTGCCAGCAGCCAAGATCTTGACGGGGGGAATGAGCAGTTCTTC. As protein: CASSQDLDGGNEQFF. The chain carries TRBV4-2 and TRBJ2-1; 7 bases agree with TRBD2. The J segment lost 7 bases and the V segment lost 0 bases, leaving 6 bases of the junction unmatched. CDR1 is LGHNA and CDR2 is YNFKEQ in the germline V gene. The CDR3 loop spans 15 amino acids.

CDR3 in DNA: TGTGCCAGCAGCGTAGAAGCGGGATACAATGAGCAGTTCTTC. Its translation is CASSVEAGYNEQFF. This chain uses TRBV9 with TRBJ2-1; 7 nucleotides agree with TRBD2. The germline gives CDR1 SGDLS, CDR2 YYNGEE. After removal of 0 bases from V and 4 bases from J, the junction contained 1 base not matched to a gene. The CDR3 is 14 amino acids.

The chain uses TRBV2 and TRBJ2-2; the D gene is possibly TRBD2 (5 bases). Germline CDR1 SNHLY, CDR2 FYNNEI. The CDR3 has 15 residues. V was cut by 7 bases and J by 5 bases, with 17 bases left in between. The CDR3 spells CASKERASGTGELFF. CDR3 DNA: TGTGCCAGCAAAGAGAGGGCTTCGGGGACCGGGGAGCTGTTTTTT.

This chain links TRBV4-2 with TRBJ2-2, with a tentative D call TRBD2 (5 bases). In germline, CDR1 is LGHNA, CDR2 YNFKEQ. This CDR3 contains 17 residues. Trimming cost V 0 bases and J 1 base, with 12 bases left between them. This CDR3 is CASSQDLDGVNTGELFF. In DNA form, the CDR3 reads TGTGCCAGCAGCCAAGATCTGGACGGGGTGAACACCGGGGAGCTGTTTTTT.

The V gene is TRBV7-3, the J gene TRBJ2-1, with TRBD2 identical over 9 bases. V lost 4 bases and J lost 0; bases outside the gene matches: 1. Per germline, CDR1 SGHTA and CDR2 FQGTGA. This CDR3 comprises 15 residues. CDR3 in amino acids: CASSYSGSSYNEQFF. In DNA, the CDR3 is TGTGCCAGCAGCTATAGCGGGAGCTCCTACAATGAGCAGTTCTTC.

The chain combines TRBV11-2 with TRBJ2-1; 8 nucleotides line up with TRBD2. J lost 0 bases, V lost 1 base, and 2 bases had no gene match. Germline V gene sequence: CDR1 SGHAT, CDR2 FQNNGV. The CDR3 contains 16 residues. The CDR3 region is CASSLGRGASYNEQFF. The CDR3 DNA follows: TGTGCCAGCAGCTTAGGGCGGGGGGCCTCCTACAATGAGCAGTTCTTC.

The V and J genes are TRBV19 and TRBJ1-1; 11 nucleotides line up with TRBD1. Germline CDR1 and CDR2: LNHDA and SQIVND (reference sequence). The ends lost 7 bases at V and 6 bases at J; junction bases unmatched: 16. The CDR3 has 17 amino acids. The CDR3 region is CASNRDRGSQGYPEAFF. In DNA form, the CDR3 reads TGTGCCAGTAACCGGGACAGGGGGTCCCAAGGTTACCCTGAAGCTTTCTTT.

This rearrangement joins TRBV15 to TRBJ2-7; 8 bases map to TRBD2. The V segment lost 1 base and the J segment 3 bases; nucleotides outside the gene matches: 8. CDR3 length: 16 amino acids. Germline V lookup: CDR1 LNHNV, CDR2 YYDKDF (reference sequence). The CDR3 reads CATSRVPTSVNYEQYF. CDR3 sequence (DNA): TGTGCCACCAGCAGAGTCCCGACTAGCGTTAACTACGAGCAGTACTTC.

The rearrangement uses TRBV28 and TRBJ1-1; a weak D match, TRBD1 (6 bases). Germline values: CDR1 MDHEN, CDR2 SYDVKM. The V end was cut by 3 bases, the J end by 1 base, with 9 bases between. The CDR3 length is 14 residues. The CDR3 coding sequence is TGTGCCAGCAGTTTTCGGGGACAGAACACTGAAGCTTTCTTT. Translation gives CASSFRGQNTEAFF. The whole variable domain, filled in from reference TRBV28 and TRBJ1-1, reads DVKVTQSSRYLVKRTGEKVFLECVQDMDHENMFWYRQDPGLGLRLIYFSYDVKMKEKGDIPEGYSVSREKKERFSLILESASTNQTSMYLCASSFRGQNTEAFFGQGTRLTVV.

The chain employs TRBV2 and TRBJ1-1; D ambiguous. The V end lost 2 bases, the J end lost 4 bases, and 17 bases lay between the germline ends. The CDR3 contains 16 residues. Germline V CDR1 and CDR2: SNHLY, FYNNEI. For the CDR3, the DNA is TGTGCCAGCAGTGAAAGGCCGGGAGGCGACGGCACTGAAGCTTTCTTT. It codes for CASSERPGGDGTEAFF.

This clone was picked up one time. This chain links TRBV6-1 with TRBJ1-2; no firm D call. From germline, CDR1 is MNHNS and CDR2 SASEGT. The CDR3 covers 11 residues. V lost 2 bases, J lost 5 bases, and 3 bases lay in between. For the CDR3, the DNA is TGTGCCAGCAGTGAACTATATGGCTACACCTTC. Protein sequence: CASSELYGYTF.

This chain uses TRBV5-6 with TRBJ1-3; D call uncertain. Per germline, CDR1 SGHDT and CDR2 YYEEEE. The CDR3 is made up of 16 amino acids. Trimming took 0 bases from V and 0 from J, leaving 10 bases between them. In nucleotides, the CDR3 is TGTGCCAGCAGCTTGGGCAGGCTAAGCTCTGGAAACACCATATATTTT. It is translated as CASSLGRLSSGNTIYF. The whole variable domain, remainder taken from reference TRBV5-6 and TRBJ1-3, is DAGVTQSPTHLIKTRGQQVTLRCSPKSGHDTVSWYQQALGQGPQFIFQYYEEEERQRGNFPDRFSGHQFPNYSSELNVNALLLGDSALYLCASSLGRLSSGNTIYFGEGSWLTVV.

The CDR3 DNA reads as TGTGCCAGCAGCCAAGCTCCTGGTAGCTCCTACGAGCAGTACTTC. It yields the protein CASSQAPGSSYEQYF. The V call is TRBV4-2, the J call TRBJ2-7; D unclear. The CDR3 totals 15 residues. The V and J ends lost 1 base and 0 bases respectively, with 10 bases between them. Germline CDR1 is LGHNA and CDR2 is YNFKEQ.